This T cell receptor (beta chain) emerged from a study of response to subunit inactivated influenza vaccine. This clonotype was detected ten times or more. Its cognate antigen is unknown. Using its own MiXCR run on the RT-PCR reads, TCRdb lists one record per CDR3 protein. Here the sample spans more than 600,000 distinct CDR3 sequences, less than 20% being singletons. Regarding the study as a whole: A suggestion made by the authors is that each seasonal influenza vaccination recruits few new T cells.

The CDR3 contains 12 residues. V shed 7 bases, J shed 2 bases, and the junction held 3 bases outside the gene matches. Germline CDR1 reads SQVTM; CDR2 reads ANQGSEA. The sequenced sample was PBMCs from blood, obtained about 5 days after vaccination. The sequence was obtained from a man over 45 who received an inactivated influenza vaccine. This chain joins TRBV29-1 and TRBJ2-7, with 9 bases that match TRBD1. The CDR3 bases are TGCAGCGGGGGACAGGGCACCTACGAGCAGTACTTC. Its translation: CSGGQGTYEQYF.